One and the same sample provided the 13 T cell receptor beta chains below, sequenced in a study of cytomegalovirus exposure and HLA in healthy donors. The PCR made use of 60 Vbeta and 13 Jbeta primers. Method: immunoSEQ multiplex PCR; TCRdb's copy keeps in-frame clones and lacks some. Found here are over 150,000 clones, about four fifths of them singletons; the top ten hold roughly 4.7%. Sequencing was performed on PBMCs. These receptors were taken from a man aged 25 to 45 in good health and CMV-seronegative.

The chain couples TRBV7-2 to TRBJ2-1, with 10 bases that match TRBD2. Germline V CDR1 and CDR2: SGHTA, FQGNSA. The ends lost 2 bases at V and 7 bases at J; junction bases unmatched: 11. The length of the CDR3 is 17 residues. The CDR3: CASSLRSSGGWGNEQFF. The CDR3, as DNA: TGTGCCAGCAGCTTAAGAAGTAGCGGGGGGTGGGGGAATGAGCAGTTCTTC.

In nucleotides, the CDR3 is TGTGCCAGCAGCCCCGCCCACTCTAACTATGGCTACACCTTC. Translating it yields CASSPAHSNYGYTF. The chain links TRBV13 to TRBJ1-2; D call uncertain. The V end was cut by 5 bases, the J end by 0 bases, with 10 bases between. This CDR3 is 14 amino acids long. Germline CDR1 PRHDT, CDR2 FYEKMQ (reference sequence). Together with reference TRBV13 and TRBJ1-2, the CDR3 gives the full variable domain: AAGVIQSPRHLIKEKRETATLKCYPIPRHDTVYWYQQGPGQDPQFLISFYEKMQSDKGSIPDRFSAQQFSDYHSELNMSSLELGDSALYFCASSPAHSNYGYTFGSGTRLTVV.

The chain employs TRBV10-3 and TRBJ1-1, with D possibly matching TRBD1 (5 bases). V lost 9 bases and J 5 bases, leaving 13 bases between the germline ends. CDR1 and CDR2 from the germline V gene are ENHRY and SYGVKD. The length of the CDR3 is 12 residues. CDR3 DNA sequence: TGTGCCATATCACTCTCAGGGACTGAAGCTTTCTTT. It codes for CAISLSGTEAFF.

This clone was counted once. V gene TRBV27 combines with J gene TRBJ2-3; possibly TRBD2 for D (6 bases). This CDR3 spans 15 amino acids. CDR1 MNHEY and CDR2 SMNVEV come from the germline V gene (reference sequence). The ends were cut back, 7 bases at V and 0 bases at J, with 14 bases in the middle. CDR3 DNA: TGTGCCAGCAATCGGGACTTCACTAGCACAGATACGCAGTATTTT. Protein: CASNRDFTSTDTQYF.

This clone was detected a few times. The junction does not match germline at one end; this may be a read error. The chain recombines TRBV7-3 with TRBJ1-1; 8 positions match TRBD1. The CDR3 runs 16 residues. Germline values: CDR1 SGHTA, CDR2 FQGTGA. CDR3: CASSQARYRGALKAFF. DNA for the CDR3: TGCGCCAGCAGCCAAGCTAGATACAGGGGGGCCCTGAAAGCTTTCTTT.

This clone occurred a few times. The chain combines TRBV28 with TRBJ2-3; the match to TRBD2 covers 8 bases. After removal of 1 base from V and 9 bases from J, the junction contained 9 bases not matched to a gene. The CDR3 length is 15 residues. Germline V CDR1 and CDR2: MDHEN, SYDVKM. The CDR3 nucleotides are TGTGCCAGCAGTTTATCTGTCGCGGGGGGAGGAACGCAGTATTTT. Translating gives CASSLSVAGGGTQYF.

This rearrangement joins TRBV10-1 to TRBJ2-1, with 9 positions matching TRBD2. This CDR3 comprises 14 residues. V shed 6 bases and J 7 bases; nucleotides not matched to a gene: 7. Per germline, CDR1 WNHNN and CDR2 SYGVQD (reference sequence). The CDR3 nucleotides are TGCGCCAGCAGGGCCCTTAGCGGGAGAAATGAGCAGTTCTTC. Its protein is CASRALSGRNEQFF.

The chain couples TRBV27 to TRBJ1-5, with a weak D call TRBD1 (5 bases). The germline V gene encodes CDR1 MNHEY and CDR2 SMNVEV (reference sequence). The germline V and J ends were trimmed by 5 bases and 3 bases, with 14 bases remaining between them. The CDR3 sequence is 15 residues long. CDR3 sequence reads: CASSPFGGDNQPQHF. The CDR3 region has the DNA TGTGCCAGCAGTCCCTTCGGGGGAGACAATCAGCCCCAGCATTTT.

The genes are TRBV27 and TRBJ1-2, with D maybe TRBD1 (6 bases). Deletions cut 7 bases from V and 1 base from J, with 10 bases between. The CDR3 runs 13 residues. Germline CDR1 is MNHEY and CDR2 is SMNVEV (reference sequence). This CDR3 is CASKQGHNYGYTF. CDR3 sequence (DNA): TGTGCCAGCAAGCAGGGGCATAACTATGGCTACACCTTC.

This chain links TRBV28 with TRBJ2-3; D perhaps matches TRBD1 (6 bases). The V gene lost 2 bases and the J gene lost 2 bases, with 11 bases spanning the gap. CDR1 and CDR2 (germline): MDHEN, SYDVKM. The CDR3 contains 15 residues. CDR3 sequence (DNA): TGTGCCAGCAGTTTAGTCAACAGGGTCACAGATACGCAGTATTTT. Protein: CASSLVNRVTDTQYF. The whole variable domain, remainder taken from reference TRBV28 and TRBJ2-3, is DVKVTQSSRYLVKRTGEKVFLECVQDMDHENMFWYRQDPGLGLRLIYFSYDVKMKEKGDIPEGYSVSREKKERFSLILESASTNQTSMYLCASSLVNRVTDTQYFGPGTRLTVL.

The chain joins TRBV19 to TRBJ2-5; 7 nucleotides align to TRBD2. The J segment lost 2 bases and the V segment lost 5 bases, leaving 8 bases of the junction unmatched. Germline values: CDR1 LNHDA, CDR2 SQIVND (reference sequence). CDR3 length equals 15 residues. The CDR3 DNA sequence: TGTGCCAGTAGTTTTATTTCCGGGGGGCAAGAGACCCAGTACTTC. Residues: CASSFISGGQETQYF. Full variable domain (rest looked up from reference TRBV19 and TRBJ2-5): DGGITQSPKYLFRKEGQNVTLSCEQNLNHDAMYWYRQDPGQGLRLIYYSQIVNDFQKGDIAEGYSVSREKKESFPLTVTSAQKNPTAFYLCASSFISGGQETQYFGPGTRLLVL.

The chain is built from TRBV6-5 and TRBJ2-7, with TRBD1 identical over 7 bases. Germline CDR1 and CDR2: MNHEY and SVGAGI. There are 15 residues in the CDR3. With 5 bases clipped from V and 6 bases from J, the junction kept 13 bases outside the gene matches. CDR3 protein: CASSREGIQGSEQYF. CDR3 nucleotides: TGTGCCAGCAGTCGAGAGGGTATACAGGGGTCCGAGCAGTACTTC.

The chain uses TRBV19 and TRBJ2-2, with 8 bases matching TRBD1. V was clipped by 6 bases and J by 7 bases; unmatched bases: 16. CDR1 and CDR2 (germline): LNHDA, SQIVND (reference sequence). The CDR3 contains 17 residues. The CDR3 loop reads CASSPITGGPSIGELFF. For the CDR3, the DNA is TGTGCCAGTAGCCCTATTACAGGGGGACCCTCGATCGGGGAGCTGTTTTTT.